One T cell receptor beta chain is described in this entry. Its antigen is not identified. This record belongs to a study of OX40 agonist ivuxolimab in advanced cancers. About the study: Eligibility rules accepted prior anti-PD-1, anti-PD-L1 or anti-CTLA-4 therapy, and approximately 40% had some. A partial response was reached by three patients: one with hepatocellular carcinoma and two with cutaneous melanoma. Study-level results: There were, on average, more expanded clones in CD8+ T cells than in CD4+.

Blood was sampled at baseline, cycle 4 day 1, and cycle 7 day 1. CDR1 LNHDA and CDR2 SQIVND come from the germline V gene (reference sequence). With 5 bases removed from V and 2 bases from J, the gap between germline ends came to 15 bases. The CDR3 is 16 residues long. The repertoire was sequenced with immunoSEQ multiplex PCR; TCRdb's copy has only in-frame clones and lacks some. The sample lists about 48,000 clones, roughly 90% occurring once. The chain recombines TRBV19 with TRBJ2-2, with D unclear. This sample comprised CD4+ or CD8+ T cells sorted from blood, obtained in a trial of the OX40 agonist ivuxolimab. This TCR was sampled from an adult with an advanced solid tumor such as melanoma, head and neck, liver or kidney cancer. In DNA form, the CDR3 reads TGTGCCAGTAGTCAACGAGCGTTCGTTAACACCGGGGAGCTGTTTTTT. This codes for CASSQRAFVNTGELFF.